This T cell receptor beta chain was identified in a study of cytomegalovirus exposure and HLA in healthy donors. About the research overall: The Caucasian-associated ancestry cluster held around 76% of more than 350 genotyped donors.

Overall study results and limits: Trimming of TCR beta V- and J-genes showed a link, identified in a later analysis, to a missense DCLRE1C variant. For presence/absence analyses, sequencing depth was assumed to be roughly uniform across donors.

PCR involved 60 Vbeta and 13 Jbeta primers. TCRdb's table, derived via immunoSEQ multiplex PCR, lists solely in-frame clones and lacks some. The data hold 150,000 to 200,000 clones, with around 82% observed a single time. In regard to this clone: The antigen is unknown.

This clonotype originated in a man aged 18 to 35 in good health and CMV-seronegative. The source material was PBMCs.

The CDR3 here is CASSLGTGAGYTF. CDR3 sequence (DNA): TGTGCCAGCAGCTTAGGGACAGGGGCTGGCTACACCTTC. This chain uses TRBV7-2 with TRBJ1-2; TRBD1 agrees at 9 bases. The CDR3 extends over 13 amino acids. Germline CDR1 SGHTA, CDR2 FQGNSA. The trim removed 1 base at V and 7 bases at J, leaving 1 base unmatched. The whole variable domain, filled in from reference TRBV7-2 and TRBJ1-2, reads GAGVSQSPSNKVTEKGKDVELRCDPISGHTALYWYRQSLGQGLEFLIYFQGNSAPDKSGLPSDRFSAERTGGSVSTLTIQRTQQEDSAVYLCASSLGTGAGYTFGSGTRLTVV.